Listed below are T cell receptor beta chains from one sample, sequenced in a study of breast tumors, draining lymph nodes, adjacent tissues. From the multiplex PCR reads, TCRdb called clonotypes with MiXCR, one entry per CDR3 protein. The table records some 47,000 distinct CDR3 sequences, 35% to 50% of them present only once. The sample consisted of breast tumor tissue. The receptors were gathered from a female donor with breast cancer. Some clones in this sample may be carry-over from other donors' samples. CDR3s include the opening cysteine and the closing phenylalanine or tryptophan. D genes are given only for firm matches. Only some rows state a clone size, as once, few, many or a class for expanded clones.

d_call cdr3_length j_call v_call clone_size cdr3_nt cdr3_aa
TRBD2 16 TRBJ2-2 TRBV28 many TGTGCCAGCACCCCTCGGGGTAGCGGGAGGGCCGGGGAGCTGTTTTTT CASTPRGSGRAGELFF
- 14 TRBJ1-2 TRBV10-2 medium-sized TGCGCCAGCAGTGAGGAGGGAGCGAACTATGGCTACACCTTC CASSEEGANYGYTF
- 17 TRBJ2-5 TRBV4-3 - TGCGCCAGCAGCATAAAGCGAGCGGCAGTCTCTGGTGAGACCCAGTACTTC CASSIKRAAVSGETQYF
TRBD1 14 TRBJ1-2 TRBV3-1 many TGTGCCAGCAGCCAACAGGGGGTGGACTATGGCTACACCTTC CASSQQGVDYGYTF
- 16 TRBJ2-2 TRBV2 few TGTGCCAGCAGTCCCGGGACAGTCGCGAACACCGGGGGGCTGTTTTTC CASSPGTVANTGGLFF
- 15 TRBJ2-3 TRBV7-2 many TGTGCCAGCAGCCCAGCTTCCAGCCACATAGATACGCAGTATTTT CASSPASSHIDTQYF
TRBD2 14 TRBJ2-1 TRBV4-1 many TGCGCCAGCAGCCTGCGGGAGGGCTGGGATGAGCAGTTCTTC CASSLREGWDEQFF
- 12 TRBJ1-2 TRBV2 many TGTGCCAGCACGACAGATTCCTATGGCTACACCTTC CASTTDSYGYTF
TRBD2 17 TRBJ2-2 TRBV19 - TGTGCCAGTAACGACGGACTGGCGGGAGGAAAGGCCGGGGAGCTGTTTTTT CASNDGLAGGKAGELFF
- 16 TRBJ2-1 TRBV18 many TGTGCCAGCTCACCAAGTCGGGTAGGGGACCACAATGAGCAGTTCTTC CASSPSRVGDHNEQFF
TRBD1 12 TRBJ1-2 TRBV5-1 - TGCACCAGCAGGGACAGGGTGGATGGCTACACCTTC CTSRDRVDGYTF
TRBD1 13 TRBJ1-3 TRBV12-3/TRBV12-4 many TGTGCCAGCAGCAGGGGGACGTTTAACACCATATATTTT CASSRGTFNTIYF
- 15 TRBJ2-1 TRBV29-1 many TGCAGCGTAGAACCGAACAGGGTGATGCTAGGCGAGCAGTTCTTC CSVEPNRVMLGEQFF
- 15 TRBJ1-2 TRBV29-1 - TGCAGCGTTGAAGATCGAGGGACGTTACCTTATGGCAACACCTTC CSVEDRGTLPYGNTF
TRBD2 17 TRBJ2-7 TRBV30 - TGCGCCTGGAGTGTTCAAGCGGGATGGGACCCCTCCTGCGAGCAGTACTTC CAWSVQAGWDPSCEQYF
- 14 TRBJ1-2 TRBV7-2 many TGTGCCAGCAGCGAAACCGGGCCCGGGAATGGCTACACCTTC CASSETGPGNGYTF
- 20 TRBJ2-1 TRBV29-1 - TGCAGCGTTGAGTATTCCCCACCTAGCACCGTACTAGGTATGGGGAATGAGCAGTTCTTC CSVEYSPPSTVLGMGNEQFF
TRBD1 14 TRBJ2-3 TRBV11-2 - TGTGCCAGCAGCCAAACAGGGGACACAGATACGCAGTATTTT CASSQTGDTDTQYF
- 12 TRBJ2-3 TRBV9 many TGTGCCAGCAGCCCCAGGGCAGATACGCAGTATTTT CASSPRADTQYF
- 20 TRBJ2-5 TRBV11-3 - TGTGCCAGCAGCCTAGGGCTCCTCCCAGCGTCGCAAGGGGATCAAGAGACCCAGTACTTC CASSLGLLPASQGDQETQYF
- 16 TRBJ2-6 TRBV12-3/TRBV12-4 many TGTGCCAGCAGTTTAAGGACGGGTTCTGGGGCCAACGTCCTGACTTTC CASSLRTGSGANVLTF
- 16 TRBJ2-3 TRBV28 many TGTGCCAGCAGTTTTAGGCTAGCAATAAGCACAGATACGCAGTATTTT CASSFRLAISTDTQYF
TRBD2 16 TRBJ2-5 TRBV7-2 - TGTGCCAGCAGCTCCCGCGGACTAGCGGGAGTCGAGACCCAGTACTTC CASSSRGLAGVETQYF
- 15 TRBJ1-1 TRBV7-2 - TGTGCCAGCAGCGCCCGACGGATCATGAACACTGAAGCTCTCTTT CASSARRIMNTEALF
- 15 TRBJ2-5 TRBV5-6 many TGTGCCAGCAGCTTGCGTTCTCTAGGGGGAGAGACCCAGTACTTC CASSLRSLGGETQYF
- 15 TRBJ1-6 TRBV7-9 - TGTGCCAGCAGCCTAACCCGGGTCCAAAATTGCCCCCTCCACTTT CASSLTRVQNCPLHF
TRBD1 13 TRBJ1-6 TRBV2 many TGTGCCAGCAGTAGGACAGGGAATTCACCCCTCCACTTT CASSRTGNSPLHF
TRBD1 16 TRBJ1-2 TRBV18 many TGTGCCAGCTCACCAGCCGGGACAGGGACTGTCTATGGCTACACCTTC CASSPAGTGTVYGYTF